This passage covers 21 T cell receptor beta chains from one sample sequenced in a study of T cells after yellow fever vaccination. One entry per CDR3 protein, called by TCRdb with MiXCR from the 5' RACE reads. The table lists some 400,000 distinct CDR3 sequences, approximately 6% of them singletons. The sample was PBMCs, taken 5 days after the yellow fever booster vaccination. These receptors were taken from a man aged 30 to 45 who received the YFV17D yellow fever vaccine.

The chain couples TRBV5-8 to TRBJ2-1, with 7 bases identical to TRBD1. Germline trimming cut 2 bases from V and 7 bases from J; bases unmatched to any gene: 6. The CDR3 length is 14 residues. Per germline, CDR1 SGHTS and CDR2 YDEGEE. In nucleotides, the CDR3 is TGTGCCAGCAGCTTCCAGACAGGGAAAAATGAGCAGTTCTTC. It codes for CASSFQTGKNEQFF. Full variable domain (outside the CDR3, taken from reference TRBV5-8 and TRBJ2-1): EAGVTQSPTHLIKTRGQQATLRCSPISGHTSVYWYQQALGLGLQFLLWYDEGEERNRGNFPPRFSGRQFPNYSSELNVNALELEDSALYLCASSFQTGKNEQFFGPGTRLTVL.

A few counts support this clonotype. The CDR3 is CSARDFLREGSRADTQYF. DNA for the CDR3: TGCAGTGCTAGAGATTTCTTGCGGGAGGGAAGCAGGGCAGATACGCAGTATTTT. The chain couples TRBV20-1 to TRBJ2-3; the match to TRBD2 covers 9 bases. This CDR3 has 18 amino acids. Germline CDR1 and CDR2: DFQATT and SNEGSKA (reference sequence). Unmatched junction bases numbered 14, after V lost 0 bases and J lost 4 bases.

This clonotype occurred a few times. This chain joins TRBV12-3 or TRBV12-4 and TRBJ2-7, with 9 bases fitting TRBD1. Trimming cost V 6 bases and J 5 bases; bases outside gene matches: 2. The CDR3 spans 12 residues. Here the CDR3 reads CASRQGANEQYF. For the CDR3, the DNA is TGTGCCAGCAGACAGGGGGCTAACGAGCAGTACTTC.

This clonotype was seen ten or more times. The V call is TRBV29-1, the J call TRBJ2-7; 8 bases map to TRBD1. The junction had 8 bases not matched to a gene; V was cut back by 7 bases and J by 6 bases. In germline, CDR1 is SQVTM, CDR2 ANQGSEA. The CDR3 consists of 12 residues. CDR3 protein: CSAAGQGREQYF. The CDR3 coding sequence is TGCAGCGCCGCCGGACAGGGTCGCGAGCAGTACTTC.

This clonotype was counted only a few times. The chain carries TRBV30 and TRBJ2-2, with 7 bases lining up with TRBD1. J gave up 1 base and V 6 bases, and 5 bases lay outside the gene matches. The CDR3 runs to 14 residues. The germline V gene encodes CDR1 GTSNPN and CDR2 SVGIG (reference sequence). The CDR3 here is CACPGQRNTGELFF. CDR3 sequence (DNA): TGTGCCTGTCCGGGACAGAGGAACACCGGGGAGCTGTTTTTT.

This clonotype was counted ten times or more. This chain joins TRBV15 and TRBJ2-7; D uncertain. This CDR3 region has 17 residues. V was clipped by 0 bases and J by 0 bases, with 15 bases between them. Germline CDR1 LNHNV, CDR2 YYDKDF (reference sequence). The chain's CDR3 is CATSRELKGLGSYEQYF. As DNA, the CDR3 is TGTGCCACCAGCAGAGAGTTAAAAGGGCTGGGCTCCTACGAGCAGTACTTC.

The gene calls are TRBV20-1 and TRBJ1-5; 9 bases align to TRBD1. This CDR3 spans 15 amino acids. V was pared by 4 bases and J by 6 bases, with 10 bases of the junction left unmatched. The germline V gene encodes CDR1 DFQATT and CDR2 SNEGSKA (reference sequence). DNA of the CDR3: TGCAGTGCTAAGTCCGGGACAGGGAGGAGTCAGCCCCAGCATTTT. Its translation is CSAKSGTGRSQPQHF.

This clonotype was recorded at least ten times. This chain links TRBV21-1 with TRBJ2-5. TRBV21-1 is a pseudogene segment. CDR3 size: 12 residues. The CDR3 loop is CASGFLGETQYF. CDR3 sequence (DNA): TGTGCCAGCGGTTTTTTGGGGGAGACCCAGTACTTC.

This clonotype has only a few counts. The chain recombines TRBV3-1 with TRBJ2-1; 11 nucleotides match TRBD2. The junction had 5 bases not matched to a gene; V was cut back by 2 bases and J by 8 bases. CDR1 LGHDT and CDR2 YNNKEL come from the germline V gene (reference sequence). The CDR3 has 15 residues. The CDR3 coding sequence is TGTGCCAGCAGCCAACGACTAGCGGGACCCTATGAGCAGTTCTTC. Protein: CASSQRLAGPYEQFF.

The V call is TRBV20-1, the J call TRBJ2-1, with 13 bases aligning to TRBD2. Trimming at V came to 7 bases and at J to 8 bases, leaving 17 bases not matched to a gene. CDR3 length: 17 amino acids. The germline V gene encodes CDR1 DFQATT and CDR2 SNEGSKA (reference sequence). CDR3 protein: CSVEFSGLAGDVDEQFF. The CDR3 DNA sequence: TGCAGTGTTGAGTTTTCCGGACTAGCGGGAGATGTCGATGAGCAGTTCTTC.

This clonotype appeared a few times. V and J are TRBV12-5 and TRBJ2-7; D is undetermined. The CDR3 is made up of 12 amino acids. In germline, CDR1 is LGHNT, CDR2 FRNRAP. V shed 6 bases and J shed 7 bases, with 13 bases lying between them. CDR3 loop: CASGSGSREQYF. CDR3 in DNA: TGTGCTAGTGGGTCCGGTTCGCGAGAGCAGTACTTC.

This clonotype was seen a handful of times. The chain combines TRBV5-1 with TRBJ2-6, with D uncertain. V was cut by 4 bases and J by 1 base, with 12 bases left in between. Germline CDR1 SGHRS, CDR2 YFSETQ. The CDR3 has 16 residues. The CDR3: CASSVLGNSGANVLTF. CDR3 DNA sequence: TGCGCCAGCAGCGTGCTGGGGAATTCTGGGGCCAACGTCCTGACTTTC.

This clonotype was seen repeatedly, ten times or more. The chain combines TRBV20-1 with TRBJ2-5; D uncertain. CDR1 DFQATT and CDR2 SNEGSKA come from the germline V gene (reference sequence). Trimming cost V 4 bases and J 0 bases, with 9 bases left between them. The CDR3 is made up of 13 amino acids. CDR3 sequence: CSANTDDQETQYF. The CDR3 nucleotides are TGCAGTGCTAACACGGATGACCAAGAGACCCAGTACTTC.

This clonotype was counted a few times. The chain carries TRBV12-3 or TRBV12-4 and TRBJ2-3, with D possibly being TRBD1 or TRBD2 (5 bases each). Trimming took off 5 bases at V and 8 bases at J, with 5 bases between the two ends. The CDR3 is 10 amino acids. This chain's CDR3 is CASSGGTQYF. As DNA, the CDR3 is TGTGCCAGCAGTGGGGGTACGCAGTATTTT.

V and J are TRBV5-7 and TRBJ1-5; TRBD1 is a possible D gene (5 bases). TRBV5-7 is treated as an ORF (open reading frame) with a function not yet certain. The germline V and J ends were trimmed by 9 bases and 5 bases, with 15 bases remaining between them. This CDR3 is built from 13 residues. This CDR3 reads CAMGPGADQPQHF. The CDR3, as DNA: TGTGCCATGGGCCCCGGGGCGGATCAGCCCCAGCATTTT.

At least ten counts were recorded for this clonotype. This chain uses TRBV20-1 with TRBJ2-1; weak D call: TRBD2 (5 bases). The CDR3 is made up of 11 amino acids. Trimming shortened V by 5 bases and J by 5 bases, and 7 bases separated the two germline ends. CDR1 and CDR2 (germline): DFQATT, SNEGSKA (reference sequence). The CDR3 DNA is TGCAGTGCTCAGCGGCACAATGAGCAGTTCTTC. Its protein product is CSAQRHNEQFF.

The rearrangement joins TRBV5-4 to TRBJ2-2; D tentatively fits TRBD1 or TRBD2 (6 bases each). The ends were cut back, 0 bases at V and 5 bases at J, with 11 bases in the middle. In germline, CDR1 is SGHNT, CDR2 YYREEE (reference sequence). The CDR3 consists of 15 residues. CDR3 sequence (DNA): TGTGCCAGCAGCTTGGTAGGGGGAGGAACCGGGGAGCTGTTTTTT. Translation: CASSLVGGGTGELFF.

This rearrangement joins TRBV4-3 to TRBJ2-7; TRBD2 agrees at 12 bases. V lost 3 bases and J lost 5; bases outside the gene matches: 8. Germline CDR1 reads LGHNA; CDR2 reads YSLEER. This CDR3 is built from 16 residues. The CDR3 loop is CASSHQLAGGIHEQYF. In DNA, the CDR3 is TGCGCCAGCAGCCACCAACTAGCGGGAGGTATCCACGAGCAGTACTTC.

This clonotype was observed at least ten times. This rearrangement joins TRBV5-6 to TRBJ2-1, with 15 bases that match TRBD2. The germline V gene has CDR1 SGHDT and CDR2 YYEEEE. Trimming cost V 4 bases and J 6 bases; bases outside gene matches: 8. This CDR3 region has 17 residues. In DNA, the CDR3 is TGTGCCAGCAGCCGCTGGACTAGCGGGAGGGTGGGCAATGAGCAGTTCTTC. Translated, it gives CASSRWTSGRVGNEQFF.

This clonotype was observed many times. The genes are TRBV25-1 and TRBJ2-3; D perhaps matches TRBD1 (5 bases). The CDR3 totals 14 residues. Germline V gene data show CDR1 as MGHDK and CDR2 as SYGVNS. V was trimmed by 4 bases and J by 2 bases, leaving 10 bases between them. CDR3 residues: CASSVVGLTDTQYF. CDR3 sequence (DNA): TGTGCCAGCAGTGTCGTGGGGCTCACAGATACGCAGTATTTT.

The V call is TRBV9, the J call TRBJ2-1; 8 bases match TRBD2. This CDR3 has 17 amino acids. V lost 0 bases to trimming and J lost 3 bases; unmatched junction nucleotides: 8. CDR1 SGDLS and CDR2 YYNGEE come from the germline V gene. In DNA, the CDR3 is TGTGCCAGCAGCGTAGGCGGAGGACTAGCTGTCTACAATGAGCAGTTCTTC. This codes for CASSVGGGLAVYNEQFF.